Following are 9 T cell receptor beta chains from one sample sequenced in a study of shared clonotypes between healthy human individuals. CD45RO-negative cells were positively selected for CCR7, leaving out terminally differentiated effector memory CD45RA+ cells. TCRdb keeps only in-frame clones here, not all; method: immunoSEQ multiplex PCR. The sample lists millions of clones; about 95% were seen once. Sequencing was performed on naive CD8+ T cells sorted from blood. These receptors were obtained from a man younger than 30 in good health.

This chain joins TRBV27 and TRBJ2-2; D not certain. Trimming stripped 6 bases from V and 1 base from J, with 15 bases between. The germline CDR1 and CDR2 sequences are MNHEY and SMNVEV (reference sequence). This CDR3 has 16 residues. The CDR3 sequence: CASSHQRVQNTGELFF. The CDR3 nucleotides are TGTGCCAGCAGCCACCAACGGGTTCAGAACACCGGGGAGCTGTTTTTT.

The chain has TRBV4-1 and TRBJ2-1; TRBD1 or TRBD2 may be the D gene (5 bases each). This CDR3 has 16 amino acids. V lost 0 bases to trimming and J lost 2 bases, with 11 bases between them. Per germline, CDR1 MGHRA and CDR2 YSYEKL. CDR3 nucleotides: TGCGCCAGCAGCCAAGATCTGGGACCCACCTACAATGAGCAGTTCTTC. This encodes CASSQDLGPTYNEQFF.

This rearrangement joins TRBV4-1 to TRBJ2-1, with 10 bases fitting TRBD1. Trimming removed 2 bases from V and 6 bases from J; junction bases left unmatched: 4. This CDR3 is 15 amino acids long. Germline CDR1 and CDR2: MGHRA and YSYEKL. The CDR3 loop is CASSQFRTGGNEQFF. The CDR3, as DNA: TGCGCCAGCAGCCAATTCCGGACAGGGGGCAATGAGCAGTTCTTC.

The chain recombines TRBV5-1 with TRBJ2-7; TRBD2 is a possible D gene (6 bases). This CDR3 has 14 amino acids. V dropped 3 bases and J dropped 2 bases, with 12 bases sitting between them. Germline-derived CDR1 and CDR2 are SGHRS and YFSETQ. The CDR3 DNA sequence: TGCGCCAGCAGCTGGGGGGACGAGACCTACGAGCAGTACTTC. The encoded protein is CASSWGDETYEQYF.

This chain joins TRBV9 and TRBJ1-3, with 8 bases identical to TRBD1. Trimming took 4 bases from V and 2 from J; bases not matched to a gene: 14. The length of the CDR3 is 18 residues. From germline, CDR1 is SGDLS and CDR2 YYNGEE. For the CDR3, the DNA is TGTGCCAGCAGCTTATCCCACAGGGGGAATCCTACTGGAAACACCATATATTTT. As protein: CASSLSHRGNPTGNTIYF.

This chain joins TRBV11-2 and TRBJ1-2; TRBD1 matches 8 bases. Germline values: CDR1 SGHAT, CDR2 FQNNGV. Losses at the gene ends were 5 bases for V and 7 bases for J; bases not matched to a gene: 9. CDR3 size: 14 residues. The CDR3 nucleotides are TGTGCCAGCAGCCCGGACAGGGTTAAGGCTGGCTACACCTTC. Its protein is CASSPDRVKAGYTF.

The chain has TRBV29-1 and TRBJ2-2, with TRBD1 identical over 10 bases. The germline CDR1 and CDR2 sequences are SQVTM and ANQGSEA. With V trimmed by 6 bases and J by 4 bases, 11 bases remained unmatched. The CDR3 is made up of 16 amino acids. Here the CDR3 reads CSVTTGTGDFTGELFF. CDR3 nucleotides: TGCAGCGTAACGACCGGGACAGGGGATTTCACCGGGGAGCTGTTTTTT.

Points on this clone: At the DNA level, this CDR3 is encoded by other sequences in the same sample as well. V is TRBV5-4 and J is TRBJ2-7; TRBD1 or TRBD2 may be the D gene (5 bases each). Trimming pared 1 base from V and 0 bases from J, leaving 8 bases between. CDR3 length: 14 amino acids. Germline lookup yields CDR1 SGHNT and CDR2 YYREEE (reference sequence). CDR3 region: CASSLPGSSYEQYF. In DNA, the CDR3 is TGTGCCAGCAGCTTGCCAGGGAGCTCCTACGAGCAGTACTTC.

On this clone itself: A much larger clone differs from this one at a single base, so this may be a read error. Within the sample, other DNA sequences also encode this same CDR3. This chain links TRBV27 with TRBJ2-7, with TRBD1 identical over 8 bases. V lost 5 bases and J lost 2; bases outside the gene matches: 2. The CDR3 spans 13 residues. Germline V gives CDR1 MNHEY, CDR2 SMNVEV (reference sequence). The CDR3 region is CASSEGQAYEQYF. DNA of the CDR3: TGTGCCAGCAGTGAGGGACAGGCCTACGAGCAGTACTTC.